This T cell receptor beta chain derives from a study of cytomegalovirus exposure and HLA in healthy donors. Clones were sequenced by immunoSEQ multiplex PCR, and TCRdb holds only the in-frame ones, with some missing. This repertoire shows about 360,000 clones, 80% to 90% found once; its top ten account for about 0.8%. This CDR3 comprises 17 residues. V dropped 4 bases and J dropped 9; count of bases not matched to a gene: 16. Germline CDR1 and CDR2: SGHTA and FQGTGA. The source is a woman between 18 and 30 years old in good health and CMV-seronegative. The sequenced sample was PBMCs. The V and J genes are TRBV7-3 and TRBJ2-1, with TRBD2 matching over 9 bases. The CDR3 nucleotides read TGTGCCAGCAGCTACGGGCATCAGCGGGAGGTTAATGGTGAGCAGTTCTTC. Protein sequence: CASSYGHQREVNGEQFF.